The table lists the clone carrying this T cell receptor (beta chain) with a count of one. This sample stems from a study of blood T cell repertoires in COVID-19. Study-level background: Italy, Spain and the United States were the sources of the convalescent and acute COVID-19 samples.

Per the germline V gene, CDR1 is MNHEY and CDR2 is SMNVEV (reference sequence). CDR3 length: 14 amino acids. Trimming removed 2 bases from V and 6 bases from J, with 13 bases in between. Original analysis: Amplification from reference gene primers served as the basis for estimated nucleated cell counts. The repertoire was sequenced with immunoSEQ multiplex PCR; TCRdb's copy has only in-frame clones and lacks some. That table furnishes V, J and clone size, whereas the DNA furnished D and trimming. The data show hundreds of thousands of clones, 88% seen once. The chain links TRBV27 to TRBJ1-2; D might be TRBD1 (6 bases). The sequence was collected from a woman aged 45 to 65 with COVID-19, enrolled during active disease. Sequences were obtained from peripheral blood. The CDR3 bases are TGTGCCAGCAGTTTACCCACAGGGTTCGATGGCTACACCTTC. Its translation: CASSLPTGFDGYTF.